This T cell receptor (beta chain) was retrieved from a study of cytomegalovirus exposure and HLA in healthy donors. The overall study: A later analysis reported the approximately 120 validation repertoires used the same platform as the approximately 660 first-cohort repertoires. Points from the study as a whole: The classifier reportedly diagnosed cytomegalovirus status with high specificity and sensitivity. TCR beta chains numbering some 160 were designated cytomegalovirus-associated. Usually a TCR sequence was rare, but some public TCRs were found in many donors.

Clones were sequenced by immunoSEQ multiplex PCR, and TCRdb holds only the in-frame ones, with some missing. The sample has 90,000 to 130,000 clones; approximately 94% are singletons. About this clone: What it binds is not known.

This CDR3 region has 15 residues. Germline lookup yields CDR1 SQVTM and CDR2 ANQGSEA. V was clipped by 4 bases and J by 0 bases; unmatched bases: 8. The rearrangement uses TRBV29-1 and TRBJ2-7; 8 bases align to TRBD1. This TCR came from a woman younger than 35 in good health and CMV-seronegative. Specimen: PBMCs. This CDR3 reads CSVADWDRSSYEQYF. The CDR3 bases are TGCAGCGTTGCTGATTGGGACAGGAGCTCCTACGAGCAGTACTTC.